The rows below give T cell receptor beta chains drawn from one sample of a study of CD8 T cells in Susac syndrome. TCRdb fed the immunoSEQ multiplex PCR reads into MiXCR, producing one record per CDR3 protein. In the table there are under 200,000 distinct CDR3 sequences, around 95% of which are singletons. The sample consisted of CD4+ T cells from PBMCs. These receptors came from a human donor with Susac syndrome. Both conserved end residues are part of each CDR3. Each record gives: J gene, D gene, V gene, CDR3 protein. A D gene is named only where the DNA matches it firmly.

j_call: TRBJ2-2; d_call: NA; v_call: TRBV29-1; cdr3_aa: CSAGATGELFF
j_call: TRBJ1-1; d_call: NA; v_call: TRBV29-1; cdr3_aa: CSVHSTSNTEAFF
j_call: TRBJ2-5; d_call: TRBD2; v_call: TRBV6-2/TRBV6-3; cdr3_aa: CASGVAGNFRETQYF
j_call: TRBJ2-5; d_call: NA; v_call: TRBV10-3; cdr3_aa: CATGGATQETQYF
j_call: TRBJ2-7; d_call: NA; v_call: TRBV7-2; cdr3_aa: CASSLVSLYEQYF
j_call: TRBJ1-2; d_call: NA; v_call: TRBV13; cdr3_aa: CASSSSTGAHGYTF
j_call: TRBJ2-7; d_call: TRBD2; v_call: TRBV11-1; cdr3_aa: CASSLEIIPGTRDEQYF
j_call: TRBJ2-7; d_call: TRBD2; v_call: TRBV7-9; cdr3_aa: CASSTAGGLQYF
j_call: TRBJ1-5; d_call: NA; v_call: TRBV30; cdr3_aa: CAWSVVSNQPQHF
j_call: TRBJ2-5; d_call: TRBD1; v_call: TRBV11-2; cdr3_aa: CASSSPGQEATQYF
j_call: TRBJ2-3; d_call: NA; v_call: TRBV30; cdr3_aa: CAWSRYRDSYF
j_call: TRBJ2-5; d_call: TRBD2; v_call: TRBV30; cdr3_aa: CAWSRGGDQETQYF
j_call: TRBJ2-1; d_call: TRBD2; v_call: TRBV20-1; cdr3_aa: CSAFSGGVYNEQFF
j_call: TRBJ2-1; d_call: NA; v_call: TRBV5-6; cdr3_aa: CATSFGSSSYNEQFF
j_call: TRBJ1-5; d_call: TRBD1; v_call: TRBV15; cdr3_aa: CATSTKRQGRDSNQPQHF
j_call: TRBJ2-1; d_call: TRBD2; v_call: TRBV20-1; cdr3_aa: CSAPPWERGVLNEQFF
j_call: TRBJ1-1; d_call: TRBD1; v_call: TRBV20-1; cdr3_aa: CSARDRGGVSTEAFF
j_call: TRBJ2-7; d_call: TRBD1; v_call: TRBV7-9; cdr3_aa: CASSLGQVLSYEQYF
j_call: TRBJ2-7; d_call: NA; v_call: TRBV28; cdr3_aa: CASGSGAMNYYEQYF
j_call: TRBJ2-1; d_call: NA; v_call: TRBV7-7; cdr3_aa: CASSPGQVGHNEQFF
j_call: TRBJ2-7; d_call: NA; v_call: TRBV25-1; cdr3_aa: CASSEHGYEQYF
j_call: TRBJ2-1; d_call: NA; v_call: TRBV7-2; cdr3_aa: CASSRSRGEYNEQFF
j_call: TRBJ2-7; d_call: TRBD1; v_call: TRBV15; cdr3_aa: CATSSLGQGAGEQYF
j_call: TRBJ2-7; d_call: TRBD2; v_call: TRBV20-1; cdr3_aa: CSARDRGGVAYEQYF